These 15 T cell receptor beta chains were sequenced from one sample in a study of blood T cell repertoires in COVID-19. This table comes from immunoSEQ multiplex PCR, and its TCRdb copy is limited to in-frame clones, with some not included. Of hundreds of thousands of clones listed, about nine tenths are singletons. Sequencing was carried out using peripheral blood. The receptors originated from a woman in her twenties or thirties who had recovered from COVID-19.

The chain uses TRBV28 and TRBJ1-2; D is ambiguous. Trimming cost V 5 bases and J 4 bases, with 11 bases left between them. The CDR3 is 13 amino acids. Germline-derived CDR1 and CDR2 are MDHEN and SYDVKM. The CDR3 spells CASSIVGGYGYTF. As DNA, the CDR3 is TGTGCCAGCAGTATCGTCGGTGGCTATGGCTACACCTTC.

This chain connects TRBV4-2 to TRBJ2-7; D not resolved. Trimming shortened V by 6 bases and J by 3 bases, and 6 bases separated the two germline ends. The CDR3 contains 11 residues. Germline values: CDR1 LGHNA, CDR2 YNFKEQ. The chain's CDR3 is CASSNSYEQYF. As DNA, the CDR3 is TGTGCCAGCAGTAACAGCTACGAGCAGTACTTC.

The rearrangement uses TRBV5-1 and TRBJ2-1, with a possible D match to TRBD1 (6 bases). There are 15 residues in the CDR3. V lost 1 base, J lost 6 bases, and 14 bases lay in between. Germline values: CDR1 SGHRS, CDR2 YFSETQ. The CDR3 sequence is CASSLLTGHSNEQFF. The CDR3 nucleotides are TGCGCCAGCAGCTTGCTAACGGGACACTCCAATGAGCAGTTCTTC.

This clone was seen a handful of times. This chain links TRBV7-2 with TRBJ2-2; 8 nucleotides match TRBD1. The CDR3 loop spans 14 amino acids. Germline CDR1 reads SGHTA; CDR2 reads FQGNSA. V lost 10 bases to trimming and J lost 1 base; unmatched junction nucleotides: 5. The CDR3 reads CATGDRGNTGELFF. In DNA form, the CDR3 reads TGTGCCACTGGTGACAGGGGGAACACCGGGGAGCTGTTTTTT.

This chain links TRBV6-5 with TRBJ2-7; TRBD2 is a possible D gene (5 bases). This CDR3 contains 13 residues. The V gene lost 6 bases and the J gene lost 2 bases, with 11 bases spanning the gap. Per the germline V gene, CDR1 is MNHEY and CDR2 is SVGAGI. The CDR3 spells CASRPPGTYEQYF. The CDR3 DNA follows: TGTGCCAGCAGACCTCCGGGAACCTACGAGCAGTACTTC.

On this clone itself: An end of the junction does not agree with germline; a read error may underlie this. The V gene is TRBV7-2, the J gene TRBJ1-1, with D unclear. Germline V lookup: CDR1 SGHTA, CDR2 FQGNSA. The CDR3 length is 14 residues. CDR3 residues: CASSLARGNTEAFF. Written as DNA, the CDR3 is TGTGCCAGCAGCCTAGCCCGGGGGAACACTGAAGCTTTCTTT.

The V gene is TRBV5-1, the J gene TRBJ2-5; D ambiguous. This CDR3 comprises 15 residues. Per germline, CDR1 SGHRS and CDR2 YFSETQ. V dropped 1 base and J dropped 1 base, with 11 bases sitting between them. The CDR3 sequence: CASSLFRHTQETQYF. CDR3 in DNA: TGCGCCAGCAGCTTGTTCAGGCATACCCAAGAGACCCAGTACTTC.

V usage is TRBV4-1 and J usage is TRBJ2-2, with D perhaps TRBD1 (6 bases). Germline values: CDR1 MGHRA, CDR2 YSYEKL. This CDR3 comprises 15 residues. Trimming stripped 1 base from V and 5 bases from J, with 11 bases between. In nucleotides, the CDR3 is TGCGCCAGCAGCCAAGTGCAGGGGAAAACCGGGGAGCTGTTTTTT. Residues: CASSQVQGKTGELFF.

The rearrangement joins TRBV6-5 to TRBJ2-5; the D gene is possibly TRBD1 (7 bases). This CDR3 is 15 amino acids long. The germline V and J ends were trimmed by 6 bases and 3 bases, with 17 bases remaining between them. The germline CDR1 and CDR2 sequences are MNHEY and SVGAGI. CDR3 in DNA: TGTGCCAGCAGGGCTTGGGGGGACAGCGAAGAGACCCAGTACTTC. This encodes CASRAWGDSEETQYF.

DNA for the CDR3: TGTGCCAGCAGCATACAGGGGGTGAATGAAAAACTGTTTTTT. This translates into CASSIQGVNEKLFF. The rearrangement uses TRBV7-9 and TRBJ1-4; TRBD1 aligns across 8 bases. The CDR3 sequence is 14 residues long. Germline lookup yields CDR1 SEHNR and CDR2 FQNEAQ (reference sequence). Losses at the gene ends were 5 bases for V and 5 bases for J; bases not matched to a gene: 4.

The CDR3, as DNA: TGTGCCAGCAGTTTCAGAACCTTCGTTTCACCCCTCCACTTT. Its translation is CASSFRTFVSPLHF. V usage is TRBV28 and J usage is TRBJ1-6, with D uncertain. The V gene's germline CDR1 is MDHEN and CDR2 SYDVKM. Trimming pared 3 bases from V and 9 bases from J, leaving 12 bases between. CDR3 length equals 14 residues.

The rearrangement joins TRBV28 to TRBJ1-5; 10 positions agree with TRBD1. V was clipped by 3 bases and J by 2 bases; unmatched bases: 7. The CDR3 runs to 17 residues. Germline V gives CDR1 MDHEN, CDR2 SYDVKM. CDR3 amino acids: CASSLTGTGDGNQPQHF. The CDR3 DNA follows: TGTGCCAGCAGTTTGACCGGGACAGGGGATGGCAATCAGCCCCAGCATTTT.

The chain links TRBV6-1 to TRBJ1-1; D is ambiguous. V was trimmed by 5 bases and J by 8 bases, leaving 9 bases between them. This CDR3 has 11 amino acids. Germline CDR1 reads MNHNS; CDR2 reads SASEGT. The CDR3 here is CASSTLREAFF. The CDR3 nucleotides read TGTGCCAGCAGTACCCTGAGGGAAGCTTTCTTT.

The chain employs TRBV5-5 and TRBJ2-3; 7 nucleotides match TRBD1. With V trimmed by 1 base and J by 1 base, 9 bases remained unmatched. Germline-derived CDR1 and CDR2 are SGHKS and YYEKEE (reference sequence). This CDR3 contains 17 residues. The CDR3, as DNA: TGTGCCAGCAGCTTGCGGCACAGGGACAGTCGCACAGATACGCAGTATTTT. This translates into CASSLRHRDSRTDTQYF.

This chain links TRBV7-8 with TRBJ2-5; 9 bases align to TRBD2. The V segment lost 5 bases and the J segment 3 bases; nucleotides outside the gene matches: 10. The CDR3 is 16 residues long. Germline CDR1 and CDR2: SGHVS and FQNEAQ. This chain's CDR3 is CASSRNSGGTEETQYF. The CDR3, as DNA: TGTGCCAGCAGCCGAAATAGCGGGGGAACCGAAGAGACCCAGTACTTC.